This T cell receptor beta chain was profiled in a study of Graves' ophthalmopathy and Graves' hyperthyroidism. Study in general: Peripheral blood sampling preceded any treatment and occurred at initial diagnosis.

Germline values: CDR1 MNHEY, CDR2 SVGAGI. Losses at the gene ends were 2 bases for V and 5 bases for J; bases not matched to a gene: 16. This CDR3 is 20 amino acids long. This clonotype was counted many times. The antigen is not known. Study-level points and caveats: A roughly 81% specificity and around 86% sensitivity were achieved by a 13-signature model that separated ophthalmopathy from stable hyperthyroidism. Blood contained most expanded thyroid clonotypes exceeding 0.001 frequency.

RNA transcripts were the source from which TCR beta CDR3 regions were amplified. HTBI-primed first-round RT-PCR preceded second-round multiplex PCR. TCRdb called the multiplex PCR reads again in MiXCR, with one record for every CDR3 protein. The sample contains fewer than 400,000 distinct CDR3 sequences, roughly 18% of which appear only once. The specimen was peripheral blood. The receptor was isolated from a woman under 30 with Graves' ophthalmopathy. The chain couples TRBV6-5 to TRBJ2-2; 11 bases align to TRBD2. CDR3 bases: TGTGCCAGCAGTTACCCTTTACGACATACAACTAGCGGGAGAACCGGGGAGCTGTTTTTT. It translates to CASSYPLRHTTSGRTGELFF.